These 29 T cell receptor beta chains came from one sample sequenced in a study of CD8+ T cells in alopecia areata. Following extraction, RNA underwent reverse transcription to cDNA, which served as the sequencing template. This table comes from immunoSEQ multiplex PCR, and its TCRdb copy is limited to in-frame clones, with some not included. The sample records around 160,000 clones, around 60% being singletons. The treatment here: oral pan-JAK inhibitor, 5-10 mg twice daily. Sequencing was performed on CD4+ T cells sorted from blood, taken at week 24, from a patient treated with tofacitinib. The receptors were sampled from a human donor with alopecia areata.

CDR3 coding DNA: TGCAGCGTTGACGGACAGGGGTTCGGGGAGCTGTTTTTT. Amino acids: CSVDGQGFGELFF. The chain links TRBV29-1 to TRBJ2-2, with 9 bases that match TRBD1. V trimming: 3 bases; J trimming: 7 bases; junction bases outside the gene matches: 3. CDR1 and CDR2 (germline): SQVTM, ANQGSEA. The CDR3 has 13 amino acids.

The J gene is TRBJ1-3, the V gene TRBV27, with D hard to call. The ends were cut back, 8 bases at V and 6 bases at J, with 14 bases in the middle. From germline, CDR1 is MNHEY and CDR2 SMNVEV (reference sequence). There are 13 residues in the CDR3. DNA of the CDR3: TGTGCCAGCGCTCCGCGGGCTGTAAACACCATATATTTT. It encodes CASAPRAVNTIYF.

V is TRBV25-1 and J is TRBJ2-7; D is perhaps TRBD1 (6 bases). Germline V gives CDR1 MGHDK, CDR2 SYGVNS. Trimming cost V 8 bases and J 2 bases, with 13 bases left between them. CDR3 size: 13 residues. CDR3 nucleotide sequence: TGTGCCAGCGGTCCTACAGGGCCCTACGAGCAGTACTTC. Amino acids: CASGPTGPYEQYF.

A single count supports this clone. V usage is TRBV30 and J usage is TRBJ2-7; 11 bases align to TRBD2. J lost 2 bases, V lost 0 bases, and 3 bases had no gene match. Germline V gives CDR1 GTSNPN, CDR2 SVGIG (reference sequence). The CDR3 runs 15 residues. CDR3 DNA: TGTGCCTGGAGTGTGCGACTAGCGGGAACCTACGAGCAGTACTTC. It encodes CAWSVRLAGTYEQYF.

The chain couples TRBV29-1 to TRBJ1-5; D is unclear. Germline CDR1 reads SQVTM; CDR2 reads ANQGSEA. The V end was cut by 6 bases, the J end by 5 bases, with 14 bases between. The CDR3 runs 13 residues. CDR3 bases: TGCAGCGTGGTCTACAGTGAGGATCAGCCCCAGCATTTT. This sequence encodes CSVVYSEDQPQHF.

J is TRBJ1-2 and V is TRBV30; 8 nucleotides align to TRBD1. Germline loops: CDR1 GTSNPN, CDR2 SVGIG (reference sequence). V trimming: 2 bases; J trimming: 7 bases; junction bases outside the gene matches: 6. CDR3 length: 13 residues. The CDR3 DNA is TGTGCCTGGAGTAACGGACAGGGCCTTGGCTACACCTTC. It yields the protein CAWSNGQGLGYTF.

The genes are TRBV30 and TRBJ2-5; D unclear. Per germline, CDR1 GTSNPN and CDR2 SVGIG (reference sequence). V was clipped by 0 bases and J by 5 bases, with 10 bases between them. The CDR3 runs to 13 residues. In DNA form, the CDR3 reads TGTGCCTGGAGTGTACCAGCGAGGGAGACCCAGTACTTC. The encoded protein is CAWSVPARETQYF.

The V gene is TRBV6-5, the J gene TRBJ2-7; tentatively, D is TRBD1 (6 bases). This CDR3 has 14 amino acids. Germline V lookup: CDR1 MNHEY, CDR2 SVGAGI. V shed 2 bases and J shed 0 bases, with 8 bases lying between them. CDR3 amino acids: CASSYQGTSYEQYF. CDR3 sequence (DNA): TGTGCCAGCAGTTACCAGGGGACCTCCTACGAGCAGTACTTC.

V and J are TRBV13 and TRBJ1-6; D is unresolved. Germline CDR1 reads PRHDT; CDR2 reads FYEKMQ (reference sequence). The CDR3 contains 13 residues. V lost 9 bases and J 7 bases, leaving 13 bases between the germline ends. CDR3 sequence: CASRTDRNSPLHF. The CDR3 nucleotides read TGTGCCAGTCGGACGGATAGGAATTCACCCCTCCACTTT. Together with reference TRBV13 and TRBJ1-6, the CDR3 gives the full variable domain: AAGVIQSPRHLIKEKRETATLKCYPIPRHDTVYWYQQGPGQDPQFLISFYEKMQSDKGSIPDRFSAQQFSDYHSELNMSSLELGDSALYFCASRTDRNSPLHFGNGTRLTVT.

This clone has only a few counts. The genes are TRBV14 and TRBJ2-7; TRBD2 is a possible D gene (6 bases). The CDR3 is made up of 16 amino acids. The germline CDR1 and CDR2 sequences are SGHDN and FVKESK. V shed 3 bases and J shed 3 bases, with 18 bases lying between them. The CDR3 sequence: CASSHASTDGGYEQYF. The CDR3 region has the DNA TGTGCCAGCAGCCACGCTTCGACAGACGGGGGCTACGAGCAGTACTTC. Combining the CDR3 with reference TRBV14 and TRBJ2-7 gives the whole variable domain EAGVTQFPSHSVIEKGQTVTLRCDPISGHDNLYWYRRVMGKEIKFLLHFVKESKQDESGMPNNRFLAERTGGTYSTLKVQPAELEDSGVYFCASSHASTDGGYEQYFGPGTRLTVT.

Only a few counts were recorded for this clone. The chain's CDR3 is CARGIFPNQPQHF. The CDR3 DNA is TGCGCCAGAGGGATTTTTCCGAATCAGCCCCAGCATTTT. The genes are TRBV23-1 and TRBJ1-5; no firm D call. TRBV23-1 is an open reading frame whose function is uncertain. Trimming left V 9 bases short and J 4 bases short, with 13 bases between. CDR3 length equals 13 residues.

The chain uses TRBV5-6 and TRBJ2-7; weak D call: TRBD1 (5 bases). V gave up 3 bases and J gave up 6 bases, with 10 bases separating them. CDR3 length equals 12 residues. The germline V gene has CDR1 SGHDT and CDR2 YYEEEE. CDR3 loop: CASSYLTGEQYF. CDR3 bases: TGTGCCAGCAGCTATCTCACAGGCGAGCAGTACTTC.

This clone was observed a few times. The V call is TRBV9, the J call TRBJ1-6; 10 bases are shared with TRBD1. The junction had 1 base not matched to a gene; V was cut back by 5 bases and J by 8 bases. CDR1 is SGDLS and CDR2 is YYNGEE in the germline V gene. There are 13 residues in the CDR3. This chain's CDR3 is CASRGTGDSPLHF. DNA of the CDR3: TGTGCCAGCAGGGGGACAGGGGATTCACCCCTCCACTTT.

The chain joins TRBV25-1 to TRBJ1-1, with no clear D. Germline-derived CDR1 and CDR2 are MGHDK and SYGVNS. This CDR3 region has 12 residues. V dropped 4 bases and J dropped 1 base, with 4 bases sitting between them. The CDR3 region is CASSAGNTEAFF. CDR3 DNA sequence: TGTGCCAGCAGTGCGGGGAACACTGAAGCTTTCTTT. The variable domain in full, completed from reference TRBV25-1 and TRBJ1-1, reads EADIYQTPRYLVIGTGKKITLECSQTMGHDKMYWYQQDPGMELHLIHYSYGVNSTEKGDLSSESTVSRIRTEHFPLTLESARPSHTSQYLCASSAGNTEAFFGQGTRLTVV.

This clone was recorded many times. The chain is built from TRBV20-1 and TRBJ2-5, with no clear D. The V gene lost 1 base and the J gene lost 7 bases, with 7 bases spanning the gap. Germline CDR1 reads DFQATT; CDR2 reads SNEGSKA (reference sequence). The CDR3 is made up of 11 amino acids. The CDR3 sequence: CSARVSGTQYF. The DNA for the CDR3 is TGCAGTGCTAGAGTTTCTGGGACCCAGTACTTC.

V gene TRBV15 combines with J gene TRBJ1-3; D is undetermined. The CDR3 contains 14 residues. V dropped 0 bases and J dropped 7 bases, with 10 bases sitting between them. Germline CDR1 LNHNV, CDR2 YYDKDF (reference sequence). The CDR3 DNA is TGTGCCACCAGCAGAGATCAGGTGGGGAACACCATATATTTT. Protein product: CATSRDQVGNTIYF.

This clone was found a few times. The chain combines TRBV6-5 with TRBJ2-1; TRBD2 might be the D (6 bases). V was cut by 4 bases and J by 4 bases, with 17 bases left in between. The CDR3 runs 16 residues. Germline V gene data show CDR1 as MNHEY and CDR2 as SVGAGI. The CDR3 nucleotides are TGTGCCAGCAGTTTCGACCGGGGGAACCCGTACAATGAGCAGTTCTTC. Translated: CASSFDRGNPYNEQFF.

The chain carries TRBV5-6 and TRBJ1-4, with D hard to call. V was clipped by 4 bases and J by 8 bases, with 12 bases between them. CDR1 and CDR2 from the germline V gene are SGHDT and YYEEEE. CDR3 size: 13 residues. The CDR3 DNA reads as TGTGCCAGCAGCGGTTATTGGGAGGAAAAACTGTTTTTT. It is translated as CASSGYWEEKLFF.

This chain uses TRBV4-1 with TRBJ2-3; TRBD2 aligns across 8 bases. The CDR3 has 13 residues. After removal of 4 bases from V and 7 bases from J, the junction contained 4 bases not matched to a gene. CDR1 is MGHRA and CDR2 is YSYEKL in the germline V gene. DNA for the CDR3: TGCGCCAGCAGCCGATTAGCGGGGAATACGCAGTATTTT. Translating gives CASSRLAGNTQYF.

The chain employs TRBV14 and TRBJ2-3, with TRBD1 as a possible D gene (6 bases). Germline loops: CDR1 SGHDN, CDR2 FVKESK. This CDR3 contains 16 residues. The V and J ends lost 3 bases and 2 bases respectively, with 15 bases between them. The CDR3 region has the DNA TGTGCCAGCAGCCATCGGGGCAGGGGATACACAGATACGCAGTATTTT. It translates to CASSHRGRGYTDTQYF.

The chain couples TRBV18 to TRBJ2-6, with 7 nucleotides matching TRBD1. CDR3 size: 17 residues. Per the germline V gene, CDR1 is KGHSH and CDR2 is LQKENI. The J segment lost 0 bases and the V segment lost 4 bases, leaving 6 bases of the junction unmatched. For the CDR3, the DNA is TGTGCCAGCTCACGACTTACAGGGGACTCTGGGGCCAACGTCCTGACTTTC. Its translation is CASSRLTGDSGANVLTF. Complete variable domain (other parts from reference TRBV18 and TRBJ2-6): NAGVMQNPRHLVRRRGQEARLRCSPMKGHSHVYWYRQLPEEGLKFMVYLQKENIIDESGMPKERFSAEFPKEGPSILRIQQVVRGDSAAYFCASSRLTGDSGANVLTFGAGSRLTVL.

The CDR3 DNA sequence: TGTGCCAGCAGCTTACTGACAGGGGGCGGCACCGGGGAGCTGTTTTTT. Its translation is CASSLLTGGGTGELFF. The rearrangement uses TRBV14 and TRBJ2-2, with 10 bases that match TRBD1. V lost 5 bases and J lost 4; bases outside the gene matches: 7. Germline V gene data show CDR1 as SGHDN and CDR2 as FVKESK. The CDR3 runs to 16 residues.

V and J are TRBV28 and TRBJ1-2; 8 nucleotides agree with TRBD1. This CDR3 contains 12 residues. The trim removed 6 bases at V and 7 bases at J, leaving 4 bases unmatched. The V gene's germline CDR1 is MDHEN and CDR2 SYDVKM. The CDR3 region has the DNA TGTGCCAGCAGGCAGGGGGCATCTGGCTACACCTTC. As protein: CASRQGASGYTF.

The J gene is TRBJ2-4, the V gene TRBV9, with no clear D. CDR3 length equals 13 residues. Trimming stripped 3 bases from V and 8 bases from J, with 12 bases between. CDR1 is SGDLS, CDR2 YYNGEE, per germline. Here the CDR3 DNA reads TGTGCCAGCAGCGCCCAGGCCGGAGACATTCAGTACTTC. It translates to CASSAQAGDIQYF.

The CDR3 DNA sequence: TGTGCCAGCAGCTTGCCCAGACCTGGGGCCAACGTCCTGACTTTC. It codes for CASSLPRPGANVLTF. The chain is built from TRBV5-6 and TRBJ2-6; D is unresolved. V was cut by 1 base and J by 2 bases, with 7 bases left in between. Germline V gene sequence: CDR1 SGHDT, CDR2 YYEEEE. CDR3 length: 15 residues.

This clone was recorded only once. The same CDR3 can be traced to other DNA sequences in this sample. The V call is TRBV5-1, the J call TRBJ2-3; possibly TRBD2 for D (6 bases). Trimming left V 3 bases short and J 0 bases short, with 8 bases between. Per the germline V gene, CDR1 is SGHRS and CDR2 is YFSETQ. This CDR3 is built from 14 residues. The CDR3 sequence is CASSSGTSTDTQYF. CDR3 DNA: TGCGCCAGCAGCTCGGGGACTAGCACAGATACGCAGTATTTT. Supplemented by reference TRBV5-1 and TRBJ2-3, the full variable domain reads KAGVTQTPRYLIKTRGQQVTLSCSPISGHRSVSWYQQTPGQGLQFLFEYFSETQRNKGNFPGRFSGRQFSNSRSEMNVSTLELGDSALYLCASSSGTSTDTQYFGPGTRLTVL.

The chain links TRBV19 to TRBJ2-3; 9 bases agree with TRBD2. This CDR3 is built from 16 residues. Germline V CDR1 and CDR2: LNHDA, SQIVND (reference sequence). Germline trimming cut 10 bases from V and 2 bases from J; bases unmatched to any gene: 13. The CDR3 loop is CATAPLSGGITDTQYF. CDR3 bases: TGTGCCACTGCCCCATTGAGCGGGGGGATCACAGATACGCAGTATTTT. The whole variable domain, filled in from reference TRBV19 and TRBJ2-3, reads DGGITQSPKYLFRKEGQNVTLSCEQNLNHDAMYWYRQDPGQGLRLIYYSQIVNDFQKGDIAEGYSVSREKKESFPLTVTSAQKNPTAFYLCATAPLSGGITDTQYFGPGTRLTVL.

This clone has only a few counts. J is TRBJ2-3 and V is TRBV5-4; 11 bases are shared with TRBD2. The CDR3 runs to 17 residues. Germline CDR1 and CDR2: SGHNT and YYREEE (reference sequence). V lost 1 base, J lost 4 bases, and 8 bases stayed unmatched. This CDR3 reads CASSLRLAGGFADTQYF. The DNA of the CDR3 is TGTGCCAGCAGCTTGCGATTAGCGGGGGGGTTCGCAGATACGCAGTATTTT.

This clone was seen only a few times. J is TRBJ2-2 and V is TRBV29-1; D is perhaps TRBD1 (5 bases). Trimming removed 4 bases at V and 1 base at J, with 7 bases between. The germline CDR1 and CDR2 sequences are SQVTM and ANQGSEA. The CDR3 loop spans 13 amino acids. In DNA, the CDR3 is TGCAGCGTTGTTAGGGGGAACACCGGGGAGCTGTTTTTT. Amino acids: CSVVRGNTGELFF.